The T cell receptor (beta chain) under discussion was sequenced for a study of blood T cell repertoires in COVID-19. Study in general: Samples taken during acute and convalescent COVID-19 were collected in the United States, Italy and Spain. T cells, B-cell-depleted T cells, or PBMCs supplied cDNA or gDNA.

Per the authors' pipeline: Quantification of nucleated cells was approximated via reference gene primer amplification. Repertoires were generated with immunoSEQ multiplex PCR, while TCRdb's copy carries only in-frame clones and drops some. D and trimming were read from the DNA, whereas the V and J calls and clone size are those reported in that table. The sample carries 150,000 to 200,000 clones, more than 75% recorded once. The CDR3 loop spans 15 amino acids. Germline-derived CDR1 and CDR2 are LNHDA and SQIVND (reference sequence). J was trimmed by 2 bases and V by 4 bases; bases with no gene match: 5.

This chain links TRBV19 with TRBJ2-5; 9 nucleotides line up with TRBD2. This TCR derives from a man in his 60s with active or convalescent COVID-19. The source material was peripheral blood. CDR3 in DNA: TGTGCCAGTAGTAGGAGCGGGGGGCAACAAGAGACCCAGTACTTC. This encodes CASSRSGGQQETQYF.